This T cell receptor (beta chain) was profiled in a study of T cell repertoires in cytomegalovirus infection. Study-wide context: It was recently identified HLA-C-restricted and well-studied HLA-B-restricted CMV epitopes that the study used. Shared public TCR beta signatures pointed to both CMV infection and a matching HLA type.

In TCRdb, the reads were re-called with MiXCR into one record per CDR3 protein. This table holds under 500,000 distinct CDR3 sequences, approximately 46% found once. This clonotype showed up just a few times. Its antigen is undetermined. The study's findings and limits: There were HLA-C-restricted CMV-specific TCR beta clonotypes dominating the ex vivo response.

V gave up 3 bases and J gave up 5 bases; unmatched junction bases: 7. The CDR3 is 15 residues long. Here the sequenced sample was cultured PBMCs, taken from culture after CMV antigen stimulation. The receptor was derived from a human donor in good health (CMV status not recorded). Some clones in this sample may be carry-over from other donors' samples. The chain recombines TRBV12-3 or TRBV12-4 with TRBJ1-5; TRBD1 matches 7 bases. CDR3 region: CASSFTLTGYQPQHF. In nucleotides, the CDR3 is TGTGCCAGCAGTTTTACCCTGACAGGGTATCAGCCCCAGCATTTT.